These 25 T cell receptor beta chains originate from one sample sequenced in a study of T-cell memory formation after mild COVID-19. TCRdb called the 5' RACE reads again in MiXCR, with one record for every CDR3 protein. The table has around 510,000 distinct CDR3 sequences, about 20% seen once. Material: PBMCs or a T cell subset sorted from them (not recorded which). The receptors originated from an adult woman who had mild COVID-19 (a few samples of this study predate the infection). Cell type and time point are not known.

This clonotype was observed a handful of times. This chain uses TRBV5-1 with TRBJ1-1, with a tentative D call TRBD1 (6 bases). The V and J ends lost 4 bases and 0 bases respectively, with 13 bases between them. Germline V gene sequence: CDR1 SGHRS, CDR2 YFSETQ. This CDR3 has 15 residues. The CDR3 DNA reads TGCGCCAGCAGCCAAGGGGGGTTGGTGAACACTGAAGCTTTCTTT. Translation: CASSQGGLVNTEAFF.

The V call is TRBV12-3 or TRBV12-4, the J call TRBJ2-7; D is perhaps TRBD2 (7 bases). V was trimmed by 7 bases and J by 5 bases, leaving 12 bases between them. CDR3 length: 12 residues. CDR3 protein: CASKRGGDEQYF. Here the CDR3 DNA reads TGTGCCAGCAAAAGGGGGGGTGACGAGCAGTACTTC.

V and J are TRBV7-9 and TRBJ1-4; D is unclear. Germline assignment: CDR1 SEHNR and CDR2 FQNEAQ (reference sequence). V gave up 1 base and J gave up 11 bases, with 14 bases separating them. CDR3 length: 14 amino acids. The CDR3 sequence is CASSLEAPTAKLFF. CDR3 bases: TGTGCCAGCAGCTTAGAGGCCCCGACGGCCAAACTGTTTTTT.

This sequence joins TRBV4-1 and TRBJ2-7, with unresolved D. Germline CDR1 MGHRA, CDR2 YSYEKL. V dropped 4 bases and J dropped 3 bases, with 10 bases sitting between them. This CDR3 is built from 13 residues. The CDR3 reads CASSLKGFYEQYF. DNA of the CDR3: TGCGCCAGCAGCCTCAAGGGATTCTACGAGCAGTACTTC.

The V call is TRBV10-3, the J call TRBJ2-3; 10 bases align to TRBD2. V lost 5 bases to trimming and J lost 2 bases; unmatched junction nucleotides: 7. Germline CDR1 ENHRY, CDR2 SYGVKD. There are 16 residues in the CDR3. The CDR3 region is CAISRASGGPTDTQYF. Written as DNA, the CDR3 is TGTGCCATCAGTCGGGCTAGCGGGGGACCCACAGATACGCAGTATTTT.

A note on this clonotype: One junction end does not reproduce the germline sequence, and a read error may be involved. The genes are TRBV7-7 and TRBJ2-1; 13 bases agree with TRBD2. The CDR3 is 16 amino acids. Looked up from germline, CDR1 is SSHAT and CDR2 is FNYEAQ (reference sequence). CDR3 amino acids: CASSSLLAGGYNEQFF. In nucleotides, the CDR3 is TGTGCTAGCAGCTCTTTACTAGCGGGAGGGTACAATGAGCAGTTCTTC.

This clonotype was seen more than once but under ten times. This chain uses TRBV4-3 with TRBJ2-7; 8 bases line up with TRBD1. This CDR3 is 16 amino acids long. Germline V gene data show CDR1 as LGHNA and CDR2 as YSLEER. With 0 bases clipped from V and 3 bases from J, the junction kept 7 bases outside the gene matches. DNA for the CDR3: TGCGCCAGCAGCCAAGACGAAGGGACAGGTCGCTACGAGCAGTACTTC. The encoded protein is CASSQDEGTGRYEQYF.

This clonotype was found a few times. The chain is built from TRBV3-1 and TRBJ2-7; 7 bases fit TRBD1. The germline CDR1 and CDR2 sequences are LGHDT and YNNKEL (reference sequence). The V and J ends lost 4 bases and 5 bases, in that order; junction bases with no gene match: 8. The CDR3 extends over 14 amino acids. CDR3 bases: TGTGCCAGCAGCCCGGGACAGCTACTAGACGAGCAGTACTTC. Its protein is CASSPGQLLDEQYF.

This clonotype was seen a handful of times. The DNA for the CDR3 is TGCGCCAGCAGCCAAGAAGAGTCCCAGGCCCGAGCTTTCTTT. Translated, it gives CASSQEESQARAFF. J is TRBJ1-1 and V is TRBV4-1; no clear D gene. V was clipped by 0 bases and J by 10 bases, with 15 bases between them. Looked up from germline, CDR1 is MGHRA and CDR2 is YSYEKL. This CDR3 region has 14 residues.

The chain employs TRBV19 and TRBJ2-3; D uncertain. CDR3 size: 12 residues. V gave up 10 bases and J gave up 4 bases, with 12 bases separating them. CDR1 is LNHDA, CDR2 SQIVND, per germline (reference sequence). The CDR3 nucleotides read TGTGCCACCTCCCCCGCAGCAGATACGCAGTATTTT. As protein: CATSPAADTQYF.

The chain uses TRBV6-2 or TRBV6-3 and TRBJ2-7, with 8 bases lining up with TRBD2. Germline trimming cut 7 bases from V and 9 bases from J; bases unmatched to any gene: 14. This CDR3 region has 14 residues. CDR1 and CDR2 from the germline V gene are MNHEY and SVGEGT. The CDR3 spells CASKPGLGPSGQYF. CDR3 coding DNA: TGTGCCAGCAAGCCGGGACTAGGCCCGTCCGGGCAGTACTTC.

The chain is built from TRBV6-5 and TRBJ1-1; D uncertain. Germline CDR1 MNHEY, CDR2 SVGAGI. This CDR3 has 15 residues. Trimming took 7 bases from V and 1 from J, leaving 16 bases between them. CDR3 residues: CASIRAFGSNTEAFF. CDR3 DNA: TGTGCCAGCATAAGGGCGTTTGGGTCGAACACTGAAGCTTTCTTT.

The chain combines TRBV27 with TRBJ1-4; D gene uncertain. The germline V gene has CDR1 MNHEY and CDR2 SMNVEV (reference sequence). The CDR3 has 14 amino acids. Trimming took off 5 bases at V and 4 bases at J, with 11 bases between the two ends. CDR3 in amino acids: CASSLDGLNEKLFF. CDR3 nucleotide sequence: TGTGCCAGCAGTCTGGACGGTCTTAATGAAAAACTGTTTTTT.

CDR3 DNA sequence: TGTGCCATGGGGACGAGGGAGGGCAATGAGCAGTTCTTC. Translating it yields CAMGTREGNEQFF. The chain joins TRBV10-3 to TRBJ2-1; 7 bases match TRBD2. The CDR3 extends over 13 amino acids. Germline-derived CDR1 and CDR2 are ENHRY and SYGVKD. With V trimmed by 9 bases and J by 6 bases, 8 bases remained unmatched.

With respect to this clonotype: A junction end diverges from the germline sequence, so it may reflect a read error. The chain combines TRBV7-2 with TRBJ2-7; 10 bases line up with TRBD2. The CDR3 is 14 amino acids. Germline V gives CDR1 SGHTA, CDR2 FQGNSA. DNA for the CDR3: TGTGACAGCGGGAGGGGAGTCAGATCCTACGAGCAGTACTTC. Its protein is CDSGRGVRSYEQYF.

This clonotype came up a few times. The chain recombines TRBV12-3 or TRBV12-4 with TRBJ1-1; 9 bases fit TRBD1. CDR3 length: 15 amino acids. V shed 2 bases, J shed 0 bases, and the junction held 1 base outside the gene matches. This chain's CDR3 is CASSLTGGMNTEAFF. Written as DNA, the CDR3 is TGTGCCAGCAGTTTAACAGGGGGCATGAACACTGAAGCTTTCTTT.

This clonotype was detected a few times. The V call is TRBV29-1, the J call TRBJ2-7; D might be TRBD1 (5 bases). This CDR3 has 13 residues. The ends were cut back, 4 bases at V and 0 bases at J, with 10 bases in the middle. Germline CDR1 is SQVTM and CDR2 is ANQGSEA. CDR3 in DNA: TGCAGCGTTGTTATCAGGGCCTCCTACGAGCAGTACTTC. Its translation is CSVVIRASYEQYF.

This clonotype was counted ten times or more. The gene calls are TRBV27 and TRBJ2-7; 10 bases are shared with TRBD2. V lost 4 bases and J lost 0; bases outside the gene matches: 3. The CDR3 loop spans 15 amino acids. Germline loops: CDR1 MNHEY, CDR2 SMNVEV (reference sequence). CDR3 in amino acids: CASSSLAGLSYEQYF. The CDR3 nucleotides are TGTGCCAGCAGTTCACTAGCGGGACTCTCCTACGAGCAGTACTTC.

This chain uses TRBV10-3 with TRBJ1-1, with unresolved D. Germline V lookup: CDR1 ENHRY, CDR2 SYGVKD. This CDR3 region has 14 residues. Trimming took off 4 bases at V and 1 base at J, with 10 bases between the two ends. CDR3 DNA: TGTGCCATCAGTGGAGACACCCGGAACACTGAAGCTTTCTTT. Its protein product is CAISGDTRNTEAFF.

The rearrangement links TRBV20-1 to TRBJ2-3; 11 nucleotides match TRBD2. V was clipped by 5 bases and J by 0 bases; unmatched bases: 7. This CDR3 has 16 residues. CDR1 is DFQATT and CDR2 is SNEGSKA in the germline V gene (reference sequence). The CDR3 DNA sequence: TGCAGTGCTCCTCTACTAGCGGGGGTTAGCACAGATACGCAGTATTTT. Protein sequence: CSAPLLAGVSTDTQYF.

CDR3 sequence: CASSYDRGISTGELFF. Written as DNA, the CDR3 is TGTGCCAGCAGTTACGACAGGGGAATTTCCACCGGGGAGCTGTTTTTT. The chain employs TRBV6-2 or TRBV6-3 and TRBJ2-2, with TRBD1 matching 8 bases. Looked up from germline, CDR1 is MNHEY and CDR2 is SVGEGT. The CDR3 runs 16 residues. Losses at the gene ends were 2 bases for V and 4 bases for J; bases not matched to a gene: 6.

This clonotype has a handful of counts. This chain links TRBV11-2 with TRBJ2-5; 10 bases fit TRBD2. This CDR3 is built from 16 residues. V lost 2 bases and J lost 5; bases outside the gene matches: 8. Per the germline V gene, CDR1 is SGHAT and CDR2 is FQNNGV. CDR3 in amino acids: CASSLPRLAGVETQYF. DNA of the CDR3: TGTGCCAGCAGCTTACCACGGCTAGCGGGAGTCGAGACCCAGTACTTC.

This clonotype appeared a few times. The chain employs TRBV11-2 and TRBJ1-1; 10 bases fit TRBD1. V gave up 5 bases and J gave up 5 bases; unmatched junction bases: 8. Germline V gene data show CDR1 as SGHAT and CDR2 as FQNNGV. The CDR3 length is 15 residues. CDR3 DNA sequence: TGTGCCAGCAGCACGAGACAGGGGGCCATTACTGAAGCTTTCTTT. Its protein is CASSTRQGAITEAFF.

The chain employs TRBV6-6 and TRBJ1-1; 7 bases are shared with TRBD1. Trimming at V came to 5 bases and at J to 5 bases, leaving 8 bases not matched to a gene. CDR1 and CDR2 (germline): MNHNY, SVGAGI (reference sequence). The CDR3 has 14 amino acids. The chain's CDR3 is CASSHNQGVTEAFF. The CDR3 bases are TGTGCCAGCAGTCATAATCAGGGGGTAACTGAAGCTTTCTTT.

This chain joins TRBV6-6 and TRBJ1-2; TRBD1 matches at 7 bases. There are 14 residues in the CDR3. Unmatched junction bases numbered 7, after V lost 5 bases and J lost 4 bases. The V gene's germline CDR1 is MNHNY and CDR2 SVGAGI (reference sequence). CDR3 bases: TGTGCCAGCAGTACGACAGGGCTGGGCTATGGCTACACCTTC. Amino acids: CASSTTGLGYGYTF.